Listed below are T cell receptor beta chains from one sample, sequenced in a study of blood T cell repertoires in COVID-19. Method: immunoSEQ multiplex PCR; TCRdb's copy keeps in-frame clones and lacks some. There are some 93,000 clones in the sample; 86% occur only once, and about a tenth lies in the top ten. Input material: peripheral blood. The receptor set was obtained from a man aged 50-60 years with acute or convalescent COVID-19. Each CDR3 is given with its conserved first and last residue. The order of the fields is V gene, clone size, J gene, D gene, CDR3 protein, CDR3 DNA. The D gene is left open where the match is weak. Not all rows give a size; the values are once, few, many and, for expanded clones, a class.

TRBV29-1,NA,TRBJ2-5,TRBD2,CSTSNGLESGTQYF,TGCAGCACCTCTAATGGACTAGAGAGTGGGACCCAGTACTTC
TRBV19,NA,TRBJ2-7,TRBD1,CASSPGTGGHEQYF,TGTGCCAGTAGTCCCGGGACAGGGGGCCACGAGCAGTACTTC
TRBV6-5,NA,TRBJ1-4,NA,CASSRRSGEKLFF,TGTGCCAGCAGCCGTCGCTCAGGGGAAAAACTGTTTTTT
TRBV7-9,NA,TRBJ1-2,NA,CASSPDITNYGYTF,TGTGCCAGCAGCCCCGACATTACTAACTATGGCTACACCTTC
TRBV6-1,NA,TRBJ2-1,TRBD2,CASSEYGTSGNEQFF,TGTGCCAGCAGTGAATACGGGACTAGCGGAAATGAGCAGTTCTTC
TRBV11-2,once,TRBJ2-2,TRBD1,CASSPPGQGSLGELFF,TGTGCCAGCAGTCCCCCGGGACAGGGTTCCCTCGGGGAGCTGTTTTTT
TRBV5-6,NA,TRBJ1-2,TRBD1,CASSRDRMSNYGYTF,TGTGCCAGCAGTCGGGACAGAATGTCTAACTATGGCTACACCTTC
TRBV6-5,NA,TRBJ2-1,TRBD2,CASRKGLADNEQFF,TGTGCCAGCAGAAAGGGACTAGCCGACAATGAGCAGTTCTTC
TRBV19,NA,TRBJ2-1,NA,CASSTDNEQFF,TGTGCCAGTAGTACAGACAATGAGCAGTTCTTC
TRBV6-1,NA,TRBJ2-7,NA,CASSGGDQDIRPYEQYF,TGTGCCAGCAGTGGGGGGGATCAGGATATCAGGCCCTACGAGCAGTACTTC